The 4 T cell receptor beta chains in this list originate from one sample, sequenced in a study of blood T cell repertoires in COVID-19. Some clones are missing from TCRdb's copy, which holds only in-frame ones; the method was immunoSEQ multiplex PCR. The sample has 200,000 to 250,000 clones, about 80% seen once; the top ten hold 1.9%. Input material: peripheral blood. The receptor set was obtained from an elderly woman with acute or convalescent COVID-19.

The chain is built from TRBV7-9 and TRBJ1-1; D is unresolved. V lost 5 bases and J lost 0, with 13 bases in between. CDR1 and CDR2 (germline): SEHNR, FQNEAQ (reference sequence). The CDR3 consists of 15 residues. The CDR3 spells CASSPLGRMNTEAFF. Written as DNA, the CDR3 is TGTGCCAGCAGCCCGCTCGGTAGAATGAACACTGAAGCTTTCTTT.

The rearrangement links TRBV7-9 to TRBJ1-2; 9 positions match TRBD1. V was clipped by 1 base and J by 4 bases; unmatched bases: 16. This CDR3 has 19 residues. Germline-derived CDR1 and CDR2 are SEHNR and FQNEAQ (reference sequence). CDR3 DNA sequence: TGTGCCAGCAGCTTAGTGGCTACAGGGGGCGTCTATCCCATCTATGGCTACACCTTC. Protein product: CASSLVATGGVYPIYGYTF.

This clone was counted a single time. This clone may be a read error of a much larger clone one base away. For the CDR3, the DNA is TGTGCCAGCAGCTTAGGACAGGGGGCCGACGAGCAGTACTTC. Protein sequence: CASSLGQGADEQYF. The V gene is TRBV7-9, the J gene TRBJ2-7; TRBD1 matches 10 bases. The CDR3 is made up of 14 amino acids. The germline V gene has CDR1 SEHNR and CDR2 FQNEAQ (reference sequence). V shed 1 base, J shed 5 bases, and the junction held 2 bases outside the gene matches.

The CDR3 nucleotides read TGTGCCAGTAGTGCACCGGGACTAGCGCATTACAATGAGCAGTTCTTC. Translation: CASSAPGLAHYNEQFF. This sequence joins TRBV19 and TRBJ2-1; 10 positions agree with TRBD2. The length of the CDR3 is 16 residues. Looked up from germline, CDR1 is LNHDA and CDR2 is SQIVND (reference sequence). J lost 4 bases, V lost 5 bases, and 8 bases had no gene match.